One and the same sample provided the 32 T cell receptor beta chains below, sequenced in a study of early T cells in non-severe SARS-CoV-2 infection (dated by TCRdb to about 2021). To prepare the library, 5' RACE was applied. Sequenced using a NextSeq 500. TCRdb trimmed public reads at Q25 via fastp, called clones via MiXCR and kept in-frame beta chains. Identical CDR3 protein sequences are pooled into one entry, listed with their most common genes and DNA. Counted in this sample were 48,000 or so distinct CDR3 sequences; 6.2% of them appeared once. Of the sample, about 7% is held by the ten largest clones. Sequenced here: whole blood, sampled at baseline. The receptors shown here come from an adult who was a healthcare worker with PCR-confirmed SARS-CoV-2 infection or an uninfected control (not recorded which).

This clonotype appeared many times. J is TRBJ2-7 and V is TRBV7-2; D is unclear. Trimming pared 1 base from V and 6 bases from J, leaving 7 bases between. The CDR3 is 12 residues long. In germline, CDR1 is SGHTA, CDR2 FQGNSA. The CDR3 sequence is CASSLGLVEQYF. The CDR3, as DNA: TGTGCCAGCAGCTTAGGGCTGGTCGAGCAGTACTTC.

In nucleotides, the CDR3 is TGCGCCAGCAGCCCAGACAATGTTGGAAACACCATATATTTT. Translating it yields CASSPDNVGNTIYF. This chain uses TRBV5-1 with TRBJ1-3; D ambiguous. V was shortened by 4 bases and J by 3 bases, with 11 bases between the two germline ends. Germline V CDR1 and CDR2: SGHRS, YFSETQ. The CDR3 sequence is 14 residues long.

This clonotype was found a few times. This chain links TRBV4-2 with TRBJ2-7; D is unresolved. The V end lost 0 bases, the J end lost 9 bases, and 9 bases lay between the germline ends. This CDR3 contains 12 residues. Germline V CDR1 and CDR2: LGHNA, YNFKEQ. The CDR3 reads CASSQDVRRQYF. DNA for the CDR3: TGTGCCAGCAGCCAAGATGTTCGCCGGCAGTACTTC.

This clonotype was detected a few times. This chain uses TRBV4-3 with TRBJ1-3, with D perhaps TRBD1 (5 bases). Per germline, CDR1 LGHNA and CDR2 YSLEER. V lost 5 bases and J 6 bases, leaving 14 bases between the germline ends. There are 14 residues in the CDR3. As DNA, the CDR3 is TGCGCCAGCAGCTACCGGGGCCCGGAAAACACCATATATTTT. It is translated as CASSYRGPENTIYF.

This clonotype was seen repeatedly, ten times or more. The chain joins TRBV6-2 or TRBV6-3 to TRBJ2-7, with TRBD2 matching 8 bases. There are 13 residues in the CDR3. Germline CDR1 is MNHEY and CDR2 is SVGEGT. V was pared by 5 bases and J by 5 bases, with 5 bases of the junction left unmatched. CDR3 bases: TGTGCCAGCAGTCGACTAGCGTGGGACGAGCAGTACTTC. As protein: CASSRLAWDEQYF.

This chain joins TRBV20-1 and TRBJ2-3, with TRBD2 identical over 8 bases. The V gene's germline CDR1 is DFQATT and CDR2 SNEGSKA (reference sequence). V lost 5 bases to trimming and J lost 0 bases; unmatched junction nucleotides: 4. There are 14 residues in the CDR3. The CDR3 DNA reads as TGCAGTGCTCGGACTAGCACTAGCACAGATACGCAGTATTTT. It translates to CSARTSTSTDTQYF.

This clonotype is labeled as medium-sized (0.01 to 0.1%). The chain carries TRBV7-9 and TRBJ1-3, with D unclear. This CDR3 is built from 13 residues. Trimming cost V 6 bases and J 0 bases, with 6 bases left between them. Germline loops: CDR1 SEHNR, CDR2 FQNEAQ (reference sequence). Written as DNA, the CDR3 is TGTGCCAGCAGACAGCGCTCTGGAAACACCATATATTTT. This encodes CASRQRSGNTIYF. Using reference TRBV7-9 and TRBJ1-3 for the parts outside the CDR3, the full variable domain is DTGVSQNPRHKITKRGQNVTFRCDPISEHNRLYWYRQTLGQGPEFLTYFQNEAQLEKSRLLSDRFSAERPKGSFSTLEIQRTEQGDSAMYLCASRQRSGNTIYFGEGSWLTVV.

This clonotype was detected only a few times. The rearrangement uses TRBV9 and TRBJ2-1; D is perhaps TRBD1 or TRBD2 (5 bases each). The CDR3 is 15 residues long. With 7 bases removed from V and 6 bases from J, the gap between germline ends came to 20 bases. Germline values: CDR1 SGDLS, CDR2 YYNGEE. The CDR3 region has the DNA TGTGCCAGCGGCTCCGGGACCTATGCTGGCAATGAGCAGTTCTTC. This encodes CASGSGTYAGNEQFF.

This clonotype occurred many times. The V gene is TRBV28, the J gene TRBJ2-3; unclear D gene. CDR1 and CDR2 (germline): MDHEN, SYDVKM. The CDR3 is made up of 12 amino acids. With 5 bases removed from V and 4 bases from J, the gap between germline ends came to 7 bases. The CDR3 region has the DNA TGTGCCAGCAGTACCCAGCCAGATACGCAGTATTTT. This translates into CASSTQPDTQYF.

V gene TRBV29-1 combines with J gene TRBJ2-2, with TRBD1 identical over 7 bases. Germline trimming cut 2 bases from V and 3 bases from J; bases unmatched to any gene: 9. The CDR3 contains 16 residues. Germline V gene data show CDR1 as SQVTM and CDR2 as ANQGSEA. CDR3 protein: CSVEKGDRADTGELFF. CDR3 DNA sequence: TGCAGCGTTGAAAAAGGAGACAGGGCGGACACCGGGGAGCTGTTTTTT.

This clonotype appeared a few times. V is TRBV4-2 and J is TRBJ1-6; weak D call: TRBD1 (5 bases). Trimming removed 0 bases from V and 6 bases from J, with 9 bases in between. Germline V gene sequence: CDR1 LGHNA, CDR2 YNFKEQ. The CDR3 is made up of 15 amino acids. For the CDR3, the DNA is TGTGCCAGCAGCCAAGAGGGGGTGAGTAATTCACCCCTCCACTTT. It yields the protein CASSQEGVSNSPLHF.

Details on this clonotype: This may arise from a read error, as a much more abundant clone is one base away. The chain combines TRBV12-3 or TRBV12-4 with TRBJ2-7; 9 bases line up with TRBD1. The CDR3 has 16 amino acids. This chain's CDR3 is CTSSQGTGISSYEQYF. In DNA form, the CDR3 reads TGTACCAGCAGTCAAGGGACAGGGATTTCCTCCTACGAGCAGTACTTC.

This clonotype was counted a few times. For the CDR3, the DNA is TGTGCCAGCAGCTTGGGGTTCGGGATGCGCTACGAGCAGTACTTC. As protein: CASSLGFGMRYEQYF. J is TRBJ2-7 and V is TRBV7-2; possibly TRBD2 for D (5 bases). The CDR3 sequence is 15 residues long. V lost 3 bases, J lost 3 bases, and 15 bases lay in between. Germline V lookup: CDR1 SGHTA, CDR2 FQGNSA.

This clonotype was counted ten times or more. V gene TRBV20-1 combines with J gene TRBJ2-3; 8 nucleotides line up with TRBD2. CDR1 is DFQATT, CDR2 SNEGSKA, per germline (reference sequence). With V trimmed by 3 bases and J by 2 bases, 7 bases remained unmatched. This CDR3 spans 15 amino acids. The CDR3 DNA reads as TGCAGTGCTAGCCGGGAGCGGGAGAACACAGATACGCAGTATTTT. Translated, it gives CSASRERENTDTQYF.

The J gene is TRBJ2-7, the V gene TRBV4-2; 7 bases agree with TRBD2. Looked up from germline, CDR1 is LGHNA and CDR2 is YNFKEQ. CDR3 size: 14 residues. J gave up 3 bases and V 4 bases, and 6 bases lay outside the gene matches. CDR3 bases: TGTGCCAGCAGCCCAACCGGGACTATCTACGAGCAGTACTTC. It encodes CASSPTGTIYEQYF.

The CDR3 nucleotides read TGCAGCGTTCGGGGGGGTAACTACGAGCAGTACTTC. It is translated as CSVRGGNYEQYF. V is TRBV29-1 and J is TRBJ2-7; TRBD2 matches 8 bases. The germline V gene has CDR1 SQVTM and CDR2 ANQGSEA. CDR3 length: 12 residues. The V segment lost 5 bases and the J segment 3 bases; nucleotides outside the gene matches: 3.

This clonotype was seen ten or more times. The chain has TRBV6-1 and TRBJ1-2; 8 bases match TRBD1. This CDR3 is built from 13 residues. The J segment lost 3 bases and the V segment lost 3 bases, leaving 0 bases of the junction unmatched. Germline V gene lookup returns CDR1 MNHNS and CDR2 SASEGT. The CDR3 DNA follows: TGTGCCAGCAGTGAGGACAGGGACTATGGCTACACCTTC. This translates into CASSEDRDYGYTF.

The sample holds a few counts of this clonotype. The V and J genes are TRBV28 and TRBJ1-5; no clear D. The CDR3 is 14 residues long. Trimming took 1 base from V and 0 from J, leaving 4 bases between them. Germline V lookup: CDR1 MDHEN, CDR2 SYDVKM. Written as DNA, the CDR3 is TGTGCCAGCAGTTTATCAGGTAGCAATCAGCCCCAGCATTTT. Translated, it gives CASSLSGSNQPQHF.

This clonotype has ten or more counts. The chain recombines TRBV4-3 with TRBJ2-3, with D possibly TRBD2 on 6 matching bases. The CDR3 runs to 16 residues. In germline, CDR1 is LGHNA, CDR2 YSLEER. With 0 bases removed from V and 2 bases from J, the gap between germline ends came to 12 bases. CDR3 coding DNA: TGCGCCAGCAGCCAAGAGCTCGGGACTGTCACAGATACGCAGTATTTT. Its translation is CASSQELGTVTDTQYF.

The gene calls are TRBV11-2 and TRBJ2-3; 11 bases line up with TRBD2. Germline assignment: CDR1 SGHAT and CDR2 FQNNGV. V trimming: 4 bases; J trimming: 5 bases; junction bases outside the gene matches: 5. The CDR3 spans 15 residues. The CDR3: CASSSLLAGVDTQYF. DNA of the CDR3: TGTGCCAGCAGCTCCTTACTAGCGGGAGTAGATACGCAGTATTTT. Filled out from reference TRBV11-2 and TRBJ2-3, the complete variable domain reads EAGVAQSPRYKIIEKRQSVAFWCNPISGHATLYWYQQILGQGPKLLIQFQNNGVVDDSQLPKDRFSAERLKGVDSTLKIQPAKLEDSAVYLCASSSLLAGVDTQYFGPGTRLTVL.

In its sample, this clonotype was seen a few times. The V and J genes are TRBV20-1 and TRBJ2-1, with 11 bases lining up with TRBD2. With 6 bases clipped from V and 2 bases from J, the junction kept 9 bases outside the gene matches. The CDR3 runs 16 residues. Germline assignment: CDR1 DFQATT and CDR2 SNEGSKA (reference sequence). CDR3 residues: CSAASGTSGAYNEQFF. The CDR3 region has the DNA TGCAGTGCGGCATCCGGGACTAGCGGCGCCTACAATGAGCAGTTCTTC.

The gene calls are TRBV4-3 and TRBJ2-4, with D possibly matching TRBD2 (6 bases). V dropped 6 bases and J dropped 6 bases, with 12 bases sitting between them. Germline-derived CDR1 and CDR2 are LGHNA and YSLEER. The CDR3 spans 13 residues. The CDR3 sequence: CASSLTGGNIQYF. In nucleotides, the CDR3 is TGCGCCAGCAGTCTTACCGGGGGAAACATTCAGTACTTC.

The rearrangement joins TRBV5-4 to TRBJ2-3; TRBD2 is a possible D gene (6 bases). Germline loops: CDR1 SGHNT, CDR2 YYREEE (reference sequence). V gave up 5 bases and J gave up 0 bases, with 25 bases separating them. The CDR3 consists of 19 residues. CDR3 sequence (DNA): TGTGCCAGCAGTTCGTTATCCGGGACTCGGCAAATTAGCACAGATACGCAGTATTTT. It yields the protein CASSSLSGTRQISTDTQYF.

This clonotype was picked up many times. The genes are TRBV3-1 and TRBJ1-5, with D perhaps matching TRBD1 (5 bases). V gave up 4 bases and J gave up 6 bases, with 16 bases separating them. CDR1 is LGHDT, CDR2 YNNKEL, per germline (reference sequence). The length of the CDR3 is 15 residues. CDR3 sequence (DNA): TGTGCCAGCAGCCGGGGTACAGGTCGCACTCAGCCCCAGCATTTT. Protein: CASSRGTGRTQPQHF.

The chain combines TRBV7-2 with TRBJ1-1, with D tentatively TRBD1 (6 bases). The CDR3 consists of 17 residues. Germline V gives CDR1 SGHTA, CDR2 FQGNSA. The V end lost 5 bases, the J end lost 5 bases, and 24 bases lay between the germline ends. The CDR3 protein is CASSPSKGGASGTEAFF. Here the CDR3 DNA reads TGTGCCAGCAGCCCAAGCAAGGGGGGGGCGAGTGGGACTGAAGCTTTCTTT.

This clonotype was observed a few times. The rearrangement uses TRBV6-1 and TRBJ1-5; TRBD1 is a possible D gene (6 bases). This CDR3 contains 16 residues. Germline CDR1 is MNHNS and CDR2 is SASEGT. V lost 4 bases, J lost 1 base, and 14 bases lay in between. In DNA form, the CDR3 reads TGTGCCAGCAGTGCATCTGGACAGATCAGCAATCAGCCCCAGCATTTT. Translated, it gives CASSASGQISNQPQHF.

The table lists this clonotype with a few counts. The chain has TRBV4-2 and TRBJ2-3, with D tentatively TRBD2 (5 bases). Trimming cost V 4 bases and J 4 bases, with 15 bases left between them. Germline CDR1 LGHNA, CDR2 YNFKEQ. The CDR3 spans 15 residues. The CDR3 reads CASSPGRGEADTQYF. As DNA, the CDR3 is TGTGCCAGCAGCCCAGGACGGGGAGAGGCAGATACGCAGTATTTT.

This clonotype was seen repeatedly, ten times or more. V gene TRBV11-2 combines with J gene TRBJ1-1; D is possibly TRBD1 (6 bases). V lost 5 bases to trimming and J lost 0 bases, with 13 bases between them. Germline lookup yields CDR1 SGHAT and CDR2 FQNNGV. The CDR3 contains 15 residues. The CDR3, as DNA: TGTGCCAGCAGCGCCACGGACAGACTGAACACTGAAGCTTTCTTT. Translated, it gives CASSATDRLNTEAFF.

This clonotype was seen many times. The V call is TRBV5-4, the J call TRBJ2-3, with 10 bases fitting TRBD2. This CDR3 has 14 residues. The V and J ends lost 4 bases and 4 bases, in that order; junction bases with no gene match: 3. Germline lookup yields CDR1 SGHNT and CDR2 YYREEE (reference sequence). The CDR3 sequence is CASSVAGGPDTQYF. Here the CDR3 DNA reads TGTGCCAGCAGCGTAGCGGGAGGACCAGATACGCAGTATTTT. The complete variable domain, with remaining parts taken from reference TRBV5-4 and TRBJ2-3, reads ETGVTQSPTHLIKTRGQQVTLRCSSQSGHNTVSWYQQALGQGPQFIFQYYREEENGRGNFPPRFSGLQFPNYSSELNVNALELDDSALYLCASSVAGGPDTQYFGPGTRLTVL.

This clonotype was picked up many times. This sequence joins TRBV6-5 and TRBJ1-6; D may be TRBD1 (5 bases). Per germline, CDR1 MNHEY and CDR2 SVGAGI. V was trimmed by 4 bases and J by 5 bases, leaving 9 bases between them. This CDR3 spans 14 amino acids. CDR3 nucleotide sequence: TGTGCCAGCAGTTCCGGGACGAATAATTCACCCCTCCACTTT. It specifies CASSSGTNNSPLHF.

The chain joins TRBV7-2 to TRBJ2-3; D might be TRBD1 or TRBD2, each matching 5 bases. The germline V gene encodes CDR1 SGHTA and CDR2 FQGNSA. Trimming cost V 0 bases and J 4 bases, with 8 bases left between them. This CDR3 spans 14 amino acids. CDR3 in amino acids: CASSLAGVADTQYF. Written as DNA, the CDR3 is TGTGCCAGCAGCTTAGCGGGGGTAGCAGATACGCAGTATTTT.

This clonotype was recorded at least ten times. The genes are TRBV3-1 and TRBJ2-1; D might be TRBD1 (6 bases). Per germline, CDR1 LGHDT and CDR2 YNNKEL (reference sequence). V lost 4 bases, J lost 7 bases, and 14 bases lay in between. The CDR3 is 14 amino acids. This CDR3 is CASSLRIGTNEQFF. The CDR3 bases are TGTGCCAGCAGCCTAAGGATCGGGACAAATGAGCAGTTCTTC.